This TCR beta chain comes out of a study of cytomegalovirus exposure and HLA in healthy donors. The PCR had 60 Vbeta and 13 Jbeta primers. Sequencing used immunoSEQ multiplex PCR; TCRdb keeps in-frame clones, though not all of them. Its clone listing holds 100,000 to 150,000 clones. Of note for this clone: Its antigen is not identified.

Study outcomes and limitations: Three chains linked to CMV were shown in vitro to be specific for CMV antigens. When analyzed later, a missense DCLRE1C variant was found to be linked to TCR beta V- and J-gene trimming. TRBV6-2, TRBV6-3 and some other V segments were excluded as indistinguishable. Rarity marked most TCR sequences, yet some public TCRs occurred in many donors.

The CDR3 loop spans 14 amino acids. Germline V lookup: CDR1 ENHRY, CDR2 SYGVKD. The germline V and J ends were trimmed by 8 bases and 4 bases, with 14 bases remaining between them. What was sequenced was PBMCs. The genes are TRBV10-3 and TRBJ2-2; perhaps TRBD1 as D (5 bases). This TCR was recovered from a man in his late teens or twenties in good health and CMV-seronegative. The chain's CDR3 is CAIQGVLSTGELFF. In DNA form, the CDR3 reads TGTGCCATCCAAGGGGTTTTGAGCACCGGGGAGCTGTTTTTT.